The source of this T cell receptor beta chain is a study of cytotoxic CD8 clonotypes in ibrutinib-treated CLL. Overall study: Included were approximately ten relapsed/refractory and about 14 treatment-naive patients, of whom 17 to 18 were IGHV unmutated. Following treatment for a median about 13 months, range 6 to 36, response samples were then taken.

CDR3 length: 13 amino acids. V shed 6 bases and J shed 7 bases, with 13 bases lying between them. The V gene's germline CDR1 is LNHDA and CDR2 SQIVND (reference sequence). The table came from immunoSEQ multiplex PCR; TCRdb's copy has only in-frame clones and leaves some out. The data show approximately 280,000 clones, around 76% seen once. The source material was PBMCs, sampled at disease progression, from a patient treated with ibrutinib. This TCR came from a human donor with chronic lymphocytic leukemia. The rearrangement uses TRBV19 and TRBJ1-5; no clear D. Written as DNA, the CDR3 is TGTGCCAGTAGGTCCTACCTCGGGCAGCCCCAGCATTTT. Amino acids: CASRSYLGQPQHF.